Listed below are T cell receptor beta chains from one sample, sequenced in a study of synovial regulatory T cells in juvenile arthritis. Profiled with immunoSEQ multiplex PCR; TCRdb holds only in-frame clones, not every one. The sample has approximately 9,600 clones. Source material: Treg cells from blood. These receptors were obtained from a donor aged 2-35 years with juvenile idiopathic arthritis. CDR3s include the opening cysteine and the closing phenylalanine or tryptophan. Some rows mark clone size as missing; the rest say once, few, many or name a class of expanded clone.

V gene: TRBV7-2; clone size: -; J gene: TRBJ2-7; CDR3 protein: CASSPSDRLTYEQYF
V gene: TRBV5-1; clone size: -; J gene: TRBJ2-1; CDR3 protein: CASNGLSYNEQFF
V gene: TRBV6-5; clone size: -; J gene: TRBJ1-6; CDR3 protein: CASLRGPNSPLHF
V gene: TRBV7-2; clone size: -; J gene: TRBJ2-1; CDR3 protein: CASSYSGGAASYNEQFF
V gene: TRBV5-4; clone size: -; J gene: TRBJ2-2; CDR3 protein: CASSSPGTSWTGELFF
V gene: TRBV19; clone size: -; J gene: TRBJ2-4; CDR3 protein: CASSIASALAKNIQYF
V gene: TRBV19; clone size: -; J gene: TRBJ2-7; CDR3 protein: CASRRGVLSYEQYF
V gene: TRBV20-1; clone size: -; J gene: TRBJ1-2; CDR3 protein: CSASKDYGYTF
V gene: TRBV29-1; clone size: -; J gene: TRBJ1-5; CDR3 protein: CSVGDSNNQPQHF
V gene: TRBV2; clone size: -; J gene: TRBJ1-1; CDR3 protein: CASRESGGFEAFF
V gene: TRBV5-1; clone size: -; J gene: TRBJ2-3; CDR3 protein: CASSLGLAITDTQYF
V gene: TRBV23-1; clone size: -; J gene: TRBJ2-1; CDR3 protein: CASSHPSMTSWRVNEQFF
V gene: TRBV9; clone size: -; J gene: TRBJ2-2; CDR3 protein: CASSVWVSNTGELFF
V gene: TRBV28; clone size: -; J gene: TRBJ2-5; CDR3 protein: CASSLRGIKTQYF
V gene: TRBV7-2; clone size: -; J gene: TRBJ1-2; CDR3 protein: CASRSRGAPLLIDLRGYTF
V gene: TRBV6-6; clone size: -; J gene: TRBJ1-1; CDR3 protein: CASTRLNTEAFF
V gene: TRBV5-1; clone size: -; J gene: TRBJ2-2; CDR3 protein: CASSLNGGTGELFF
V gene: TRBV18; clone size: -; J gene: TRBJ2-5; CDR3 protein: CASSPQSQLGMSKETQYF
V gene: TRBV4-3; clone size: -; J gene: TRBJ2-7; CDR3 protein: CASSQDRQATYEQYF
V gene: TRBV7-2; clone size: -; J gene: TRBJ1-2; CDR3 protein: CASSLVSVAYYGYTF
V gene: TRBV5-6; clone size: -; J gene: TRBJ2-2; CDR3 protein: CASSPGLLTGELFF
V gene: TRBV19; clone size: -; J gene: TRBJ1-1; CDR3 protein: CASSTIGTGGTEAFF
V gene: TRBV6-5; clone size: -; J gene: TRBJ2-7; CDR3 protein: CASSYSGTNSYEQYF
V gene: TRBV6-6; clone size: -; J gene: TRBJ2-7; CDR3 protein: CASGRGRDLYEQYF
V gene: TRBV4-1; clone size: -; J gene: TRBJ2-3; CDR3 protein: CASRSTNPTTGSRSYGTQYF
V gene: TRBV5-5; clone size: -; J gene: TRBJ1-3; CDR3 protein: CASRPDRGFGNTIYF
V gene: TRBV7-9; clone size: -; J gene: TRBJ2-3; CDR3 protein: CASSLIVTSGRARDTQYF
V gene: TRBV7-2; clone size: -; J gene: TRBJ2-7; CDR3 protein: CASSFTSGITYEQYF
V gene: TRBV7-3; clone size: -; J gene: TRBJ2-3; CDR3 protein: CASSSRDRTDTQYF
V gene: TRBV5-4; clone size: -; J gene: TRBJ2-7; CDR3 protein: CASSLSGRAYEQYF
V gene: TRBV5-6; clone size: medium-sized; J gene: TRBJ1-2; CDR3 protein: CASSSPFRGEGGYTF
V gene: TRBV19; clone size: -; J gene: TRBJ1-5; CDR3 protein: CASTLGAFDQPQHF
V gene: TRBV7-2; clone size: -; J gene: TRBJ2-5; CDR3 protein: CASSQQASDDYQETQYF
V gene: TRBV7-8; clone size: -; J gene: TRBJ2-4; CDR3 protein: CASSSGPFGPDIQYF
V gene: TRBV28; clone size: -; J gene: TRBJ2-1; CDR3 protein: CASSFWGDSYNEQFF
V gene: TRBV9; clone size: -; J gene: TRBJ2-7; CDR3 protein: CASSVGLGVIYEQYF
V gene: TRBV6-4; clone size: -; J gene: TRBJ2-7; CDR3 protein: CAAGEREQYF
V gene: TRBV5-1; clone size: -; J gene: TRBJ2-3; CDR3 protein: CASSVGLAGDLTDTQYF
V gene: TRBV7-9; clone size: -; J gene: TRBJ1-1; CDR3 protein: CASSARQGMNTEAFF
V gene: TRBV11-2; clone size: -; J gene: TRBJ1-1; CDR3 protein: CASSFQGAVTEAFF
V gene: TRBV10-3; clone size: -; J gene: TRBJ1-1; CDR3 protein: CAIRVNRGDTEAFF
V gene: TRBV29-1; clone size: -; J gene: TRBJ2-3; CDR3 protein: CSVEPLGTDTQYF
V gene: TRBV5-1; clone size: -; J gene: TRBJ2-7; CDR3 protein: CASSPLGYEQYF
V gene: TRBV6-6; clone size: -; J gene: TRBJ2-7; CDR3 protein: CASSYAYSYEQYF
V gene: TRBV5-6; clone size: -; J gene: TRBJ2-3; CDR3 protein: CASSTVGGWGGTDTQYF
V gene: TRBV29-1; clone size: -; J gene: TRBJ1-5; CDR3 protein: CSVVTGLGGTAQHF
V gene: TRBV10-3; clone size: -; J gene: TRBJ2-7; CDR3 protein: CAIGNPAYEQYF
V gene: TRBV19; clone size: -; J gene: TRBJ1-4; CDR3 protein: CASSIQGVRDEKLFF
V gene: TRBV19; clone size: -; J gene: TRBJ1-1; CDR3 protein: CASSYRDSTEAFF
V gene: TRBV2; clone size: medium-sized; J gene: TRBJ2-5; CDR3 protein: CASSEDGGAQETQYF
V gene: TRBV10-2; clone size: -; J gene: TRBJ1-2; CDR3 protein: CASSPQKSYGYTF
V gene: TRBV7-2; clone size: -; J gene: TRBJ1-5; CDR3 protein: CASSLRFVHQPQHF
V gene: TRBV7-9; clone size: -; J gene: TRBJ2-7; CDR3 protein: CASSPGTGLYEQYF
V gene: TRBV10-3; clone size: -; J gene: TRBJ1-4; CDR3 protein: CAISAGEKLFF
V gene: TRBV30; clone size: -; J gene: TRBJ1-3; CDR3 protein: CAWSVGGVNTIYF
V gene: TRBV5-4; clone size: -; J gene: TRBJ1-2; CDR3 protein: CASSQTRDTGPGYTF
V gene: TRBV7-8; clone size: -; J gene: TRBJ1-2; CDR3 protein: CASSSTSRGYTF
V gene: TRBV14; clone size: -; J gene: TRBJ2-3; CDR3 protein: CASSQDLLVEGSDTQYF
V gene: TRBV10-3; clone size: -; J gene: TRBJ1-1; CDR3 protein: CAISGNTEAFF